This T cell receptor beta chain emerged from a study of graft-versus-host responses after intestinal transplantation. Overall study context: Transplantation in recipients was multivisceral, liver-intestinal, or isolated intestinal. Once they had received anti-thymocyte globulin induction, all recipients took tacrolimus and steroids for about 3 years. The study's findings and limits: GvH clones turned up in recipient marrow; some had shown up first in ileum or blood. The highest levels of circulating GvH clones went along with early declines in HvG clones after transplant.

For this clone: Its specificity is unknown.

CDR3 length: 15 residues. V was pared by 2 bases and J by 3 bases, with 12 bases between. Germline values: CDR1 LNHDA, CDR2 SQIVND (reference sequence). Sequenced by immunoSEQ multiplex PCR; TCRdb stores in-frame clones only, minus some. The table has about 120,000 clones, around 94% seen once. The receptor was derived from a human donor who was the organ donor for an intestinal transplant. The chain links TRBV19 to TRBJ2-3; D possibly corresponds to TRBD2 (5 bases). The source material was unstimulated CD8+ T cells sorted from spleen or lymph node cells, sampled before transplant. This CDR3 reads CASSIQVAQTDTQYF. As DNA, the CDR3 is TGTGCCAGTAGTATACAGGTAGCGCAGACAGATACGCAGTATTTT.